This passage covers 25 T cell receptor beta chains from one sample sequenced in a study of control samples from healthy donors and cancer patients. Sequenced by immunoSEQ multiplex PCR; TCRdb stores in-frame clones only, minus some. The sample holds around 75,000 clones; 92% are singletons and the top ten take over 4.5%. The material sequenced was blood. The receptors were sampled from a woman in her fifties or sixties in good health.

The table lists this clone with a count of one. This rearrangement joins TRBV4-2 to TRBJ2-3; possible D gene TRBD1, 6 bases. In germline, CDR1 is LGHNA, CDR2 YNFKEQ. The CDR3 is 19 residues long. The ends were cut back, 0 bases at V and 4 bases at J, with 23 bases in the middle. For the CDR3, the DNA is TGTGCCAGCAGCCAAGAAGAGACGAGGGCAGGGGTTTTCTCAGATACGCAGTATTTT. Its protein product is CASSQEETRAGVFSDTQYF.

This sequence joins TRBV18 and TRBJ2-7, with 15 nucleotides matching TRBD2. Germline CDR1 and CDR2: KGHSH and LQKENI. CDR3 length: 15 residues. V trimming: 6 bases; J trimming: 5 bases; junction bases outside the gene matches: 5. The chain's CDR3 is CASSLGLAGGHEQYF. CDR3 bases: TGTGCCAGCTCCCTCGGACTAGCGGGAGGGCACGAGCAGTACTTC.

This clone has a handful of counts. The CDR3 loop is CASYPGQGGYEQYF. The CDR3 coding sequence is TGTGCCAGCTATCCGGGACAGGGGGGGTACGAGCAGTACTTC. The rearrangement uses TRBV6-5 and TRBJ2-7, with 11 bases lining up with TRBD1. The CDR3 extends over 14 amino acids. The germline CDR1 and CDR2 sequences are MNHEY and SVGAGI. V dropped 8 bases and J dropped 4; count of bases not matched to a gene: 7.

The chain has TRBV27 and TRBJ2-2; 14 bases agree with TRBD2. The CDR3 runs to 16 residues. J gave up 5 bases and V 3 bases, and 2 bases lay outside the gene matches. Germline V gives CDR1 MNHEY, CDR2 SMNVEV (reference sequence). The CDR3 nucleotides are TGTGCCAGCAGTTTGGGACTAGCGGGAGTGACCGGGGAGCTGTTTTTT. Residues: CASSLGLAGVTGELFF.

The chain carries TRBV2 and TRBJ1-1; D gene unclear. This CDR3 is 12 amino acids long. In germline, CDR1 is SNHLY, CDR2 FYNNEI. V gave up 4 bases and J gave up 11 bases, with 14 bases separating them. CDR3: CASSAGSHVAFF. CDR3 nucleotides: TGTGCCAGCAGTGCGGGCAGCCACGTTGCTTTCTTT.

The chain joins TRBV27 to TRBJ2-2; D is undetermined. V lost 0 bases to trimming and J lost 7 bases, with 3 bases between them. The CDR3 loop spans 12 amino acids. Germline V gives CDR1 MNHEY, CDR2 SMNVEV (reference sequence). CDR3 in DNA: TGTGCCAGCAGTTTATCGAGCGGGGAGCTGTTTTTT. Its protein is CASSLSSGELFF.

The chain carries TRBV27 and TRBJ2-7; 15 bases line up with TRBD2. CDR1 is MNHEY and CDR2 is SMNVEV in the germline V gene (reference sequence). The V gene end was trimmed by 5 bases and the J gene end by 7 bases; junction bases not matched to a gene: 9. The CDR3 sequence is 16 residues long. The CDR3 sequence is CASSPGLAGGPNEQYF. The CDR3 DNA is TGTGCCAGCAGTCCAGGACTAGCGGGAGGGCCGAATGAGCAGTACTTC.

The rearrangement joins TRBV2 to TRBJ2-7, with no clear D. Germline CDR1 is SNHLY and CDR2 is FYNNEI. The germline V and J ends were trimmed by 7 bases and 4 bases, with 11 bases remaining between them. This CDR3 is built from 12 residues. CDR3 in DNA: TGTGCCAGCAAGTCCCTGCGGTACGAGCAGTACTTC. This codes for CASKSLRYEQYF. The full variable domain, its missing parts supplied by reference TRBV2 and TRBJ2-7, is EPEVTQTPSHQVTQMGQEVILRCVPISNHLYFYWYRQILGQKVEFLVSFYNNEISEKSEIFDDQFSVERPDGSNFTLKIRSTKLEDSAMYFCASKSLRYEQYFGPGTRLTVT.

This clone was picked up one time. The chain recombines TRBV30 with TRBJ1-5; D is perhaps TRBD1 (5 bases). V lost 3 bases and J lost 7, with 10 bases in between. CDR3 size: 12 residues. The germline gives CDR1 GTSNPN, CDR2 SVGIG (reference sequence). CDR3 in DNA: TGTGCCTGGAGCCTACGGGGGCAGCCCCAGCATTTT. Translated, it gives CAWSLRGQPQHF.

In DNA form, the CDR3 reads TGTGCCAGCCGTCCAGCGTACCAAGAGACCCAGTACTTC. Translated, it gives CASRPAYQETQYF. The chain has TRBV2 and TRBJ2-5; D not certain. The CDR3 totals 13 residues. Between the trimmed V and J ends, which lost 8 bases and 0 bases, there was a span of 10 bases. The germline CDR1 and CDR2 sequences are SNHLY and FYNNEI.

This chain joins TRBV4-3 and TRBJ1-3; maybe TRBD1 (5 bases). The CDR3 sequence is 15 residues long. Deletions cut 2 bases from V and 3 bases from J, with 11 bases between. Germline CDR1 reads LGHNA; CDR2 reads YSLEER. The CDR3 region is CASSQWGSSGNTIYF. CDR3 bases: TGCGCCAGCAGCCAATGGGGGTCGAGTGGAAACACCATATATTTT.

This rearrangement joins TRBV5-5 to TRBJ1-2; TRBD1 is a possible D gene (6 bases). Trimming removed 0 bases at V and 2 bases at J, with 11 bases between. The CDR3 extends over 15 amino acids. The germline gives CDR1 SGHKS, CDR2 YYEKEE (reference sequence). The CDR3 DNA reads TGTGCCAGCAGCTTGGACGTGAGGGGGAACTATGGCTACACCTTC. Its translation: CASSLDVRGNYGYTF.

The V and J genes are TRBV12-3 or TRBV12-4 and TRBJ1-1; D gene uncertain. CDR3 length: 13 amino acids. With 2 bases removed from V and 4 bases from J, the gap between germline ends came to 8 bases. The CDR3 region is CASSLTAVTEAFF. DNA for the CDR3: TGTGCCAGCAGTTTAACGGCAGTCACTGAAGCTTTCTTT.

V and J are TRBV30 and TRBJ2-7, with TRBD2 matching 8 bases. The J segment lost 5 bases and the V segment lost 2 bases, leaving 8 bases of the junction unmatched. Germline assignment: CDR1 GTSNPN and CDR2 SVGIG (reference sequence). The CDR3 is 14 residues long. The CDR3 DNA reads TGTGCCTGGAGTACTAGCGGTGGTTTCAACGAGCAGTACTTC. Residues: CAWSTSGGFNEQYF.

The V call is TRBV7-9, the J call TRBJ2-2; 9 bases agree with TRBD2. V was clipped by 7 bases and J by 5 bases; unmatched bases: 5. The germline gives CDR1 SEHNR, CDR2 FQNEAQ (reference sequence). The length of the CDR3 is 14 residues. DNA of the CDR3: TGTGCCAGCAAGCGGGAGGAAGGGACCGGGGAGCTGTTTTTT. Its translation is CASKREEGTGELFF. The full variable domain, with the rest looked up from reference TRBV7-9 and TRBJ2-2, is DTGVSQNPRHKITKRGQNVTFRCDPISEHNRLYWYRQTLGQGPEFLTYFQNEAQLEKSRLLSDRFSAERPKGSFSTLEIQRTEQGDSAMYLCASKREEGTGELFFGEGSRLTVL.

The rearrangement links TRBV30 to TRBJ1-4; TRBD1 matches at 9 bases. Germline CDR1 is GTSNPN and CDR2 is SVGIG (reference sequence). The CDR3 extends over 13 amino acids. V lost 3 bases to trimming and J lost 8 bases; unmatched junction nucleotides: 4. The CDR3 sequence: CAWSGQGYEKLFF. The CDR3 bases are TGTGCCTGGAGCGGACAGGGGTACGAAAAACTGTTTTTT.

This rearrangement joins TRBV7-2 to TRBJ2-1; 15 positions match TRBD2. This CDR3 is built from 17 residues. CDR1 is SGHTA, CDR2 FQGNSA, per germline. With 5 bases clipped from V and 9 bases from J, the junction kept 11 bases outside the gene matches. DNA of the CDR3: TGTGCCAGCAGCAACCCCGGGACTAGCGGGAGGACGGGTGAGCAGTTCTTC. This translates into CASSNPGTSGRTGEQFF.

This chain uses TRBV6-5 with TRBJ1-5; no definite D call. The V end lost 0 bases, the J end lost 0 bases, and 9 bases lay between the germline ends. CDR1 is MNHEY, CDR2 SVGAGI, per germline. The CDR3 spans 16 residues. The CDR3 sequence: CASSYSGAHSNQPQHF. In DNA, the CDR3 is TGTGCCAGCAGTTACTCGGGAGCCCATAGCAATCAGCCCCAGCATTTT.

J is TRBJ2-1 and V is TRBV7-9, with no clear D. Per the germline V gene, CDR1 is SEHNR and CDR2 is FQNEAQ (reference sequence). Trimming pared 11 bases from V and 12 bases from J, leaving 14 bases between. This CDR3 spans 10 amino acids. The CDR3 here is CAHAGFPQFF. CDR3 in DNA: TGTGCCCACGCCGGGTTTCCGCAGTTCTTC.

The chain uses TRBV28 and TRBJ1-2, with 8 nucleotides matching TRBD1. In germline, CDR1 is MDHEN, CDR2 SYDVKM. The CDR3 is made up of 15 amino acids. Trimming at V came to 2 bases and at J to 4 bases, leaving 6 bases not matched to a gene. The CDR3 DNA is TGTGCCAGCAGTTTACTCACAGGGGGGGGCTATGGCTACACCTTC. It yields the protein CASSLLTGGGYGYTF.

The chain is built from TRBV28 and TRBJ2-3; TRBD1 might be the D (5 bases). Trimming left V 2 bases short and J 7 bases short, with 16 bases between. CDR1 and CDR2 from the germline V gene are MDHEN and SYDVKM. The CDR3 contains 15 residues. This chain's CDR3 is CASSLGVREVNTQYF. The CDR3 coding sequence is TGTGCCAGCAGTTTAGGTGTCAGGGAAGTGAATACGCAGTATTTT.

This clone was seen once. The chain has TRBV3-1 (or the pseudogene TRBV3-2) and TRBJ1-4; TRBD1 is a possible D gene (6 bases). With 0 bases removed from V and 13 bases from J, the gap between germline ends came to 18 bases. CDR1 is LGHDT and CDR2 is YNNKEL in the germline V gene (reference sequence). This CDR3 comprises 15 residues. The CDR3 sequence is CASSQEGQGSTGLFF. As DNA, the CDR3 is TGTGCCAGCAGCCAAGAGGGCCAGGGGTCCACGGGACTGTTTTTT.

This clone was counted between two and nine times. The chain links TRBV4-1 to TRBJ1-5; no clear D. CDR3 length equals 18 residues. Per the germline V gene, CDR1 is MGHRA and CDR2 is YSYEKL. Trimming cost V 5 bases and J 0 bases, with 20 bases left between them. The CDR3 DNA reads as TGCGCCAGCAGCGAGCCTCTCTTTAGGTCAGATAGCAATCAGCCCCAGCATTTT. This codes for CASSEPLFRSDSNQPQHF.

The chain has TRBV18 and TRBJ2-1, with D tentatively TRBD2 (5 bases). Trimming stripped 3 bases from V and 5 bases from J, with 8 bases between. The V gene's germline CDR1 is KGHSH and CDR2 LQKENI. CDR3 length: 13 amino acids. In DNA, the CDR3 is TGTGCCAGCTCACCGTCGCGGGACAATGAGCAGTTCTTC. The encoded protein is CASSPSRDNEQFF. The full variable domain, rest sourced from reference TRBV18 and TRBJ2-1, is NAGVMQNPRHLVRRRGQEARLRCSPMKGHSHVYWYRQLPEEGLKFMVYLQKENIIDESGMPKERFSAEFPKEGPSILRIQQVVRGDSAAYFCASSPSRDNEQFFGPGTRLTVL.

This chain connects TRBV2 to TRBJ2-2; TRBD1 matches at 9 bases. CDR1 and CDR2 from the germline V gene are SNHLY and FYNNEI. Trimming removed 7 bases from V and 7 bases from J; junction bases left unmatched: 7. The CDR3 has 14 amino acids. Here the CDR3 reads CASISGTGNGELFF. CDR3 in DNA: TGTGCCAGCATCTCCGGGACAGGGAACGGGGAGCTGTTTTTT.